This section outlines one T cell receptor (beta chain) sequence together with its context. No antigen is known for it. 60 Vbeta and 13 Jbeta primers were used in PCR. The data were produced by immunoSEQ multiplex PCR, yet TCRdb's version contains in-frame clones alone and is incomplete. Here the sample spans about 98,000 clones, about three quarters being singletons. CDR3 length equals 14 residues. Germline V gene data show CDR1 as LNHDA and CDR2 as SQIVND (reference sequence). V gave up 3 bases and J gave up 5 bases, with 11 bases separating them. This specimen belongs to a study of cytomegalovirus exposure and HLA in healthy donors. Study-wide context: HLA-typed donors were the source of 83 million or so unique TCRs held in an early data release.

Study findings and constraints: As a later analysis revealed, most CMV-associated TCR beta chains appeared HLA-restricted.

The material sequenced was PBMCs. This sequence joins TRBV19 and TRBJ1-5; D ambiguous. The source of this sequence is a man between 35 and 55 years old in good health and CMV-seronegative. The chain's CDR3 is CASSMGRADQPQHF. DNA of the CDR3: TGTGCCAGTAGTATGGGGAGGGCGGATCAGCCCCAGCATTTT.